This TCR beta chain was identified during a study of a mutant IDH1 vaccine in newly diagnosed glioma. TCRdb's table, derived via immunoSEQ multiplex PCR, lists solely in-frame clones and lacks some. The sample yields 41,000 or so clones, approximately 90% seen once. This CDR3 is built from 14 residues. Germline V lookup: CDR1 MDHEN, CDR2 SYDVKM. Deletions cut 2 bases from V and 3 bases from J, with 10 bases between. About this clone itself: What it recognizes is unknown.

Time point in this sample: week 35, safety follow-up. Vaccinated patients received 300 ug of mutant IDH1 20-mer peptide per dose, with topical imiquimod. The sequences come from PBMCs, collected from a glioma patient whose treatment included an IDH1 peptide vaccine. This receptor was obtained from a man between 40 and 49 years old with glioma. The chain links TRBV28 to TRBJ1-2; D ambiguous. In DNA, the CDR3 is TGTGCCAGCAGTTTAGACCCGAGAGACTATGGCTACACCTTC. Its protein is CASSLDPRDYGYTF.